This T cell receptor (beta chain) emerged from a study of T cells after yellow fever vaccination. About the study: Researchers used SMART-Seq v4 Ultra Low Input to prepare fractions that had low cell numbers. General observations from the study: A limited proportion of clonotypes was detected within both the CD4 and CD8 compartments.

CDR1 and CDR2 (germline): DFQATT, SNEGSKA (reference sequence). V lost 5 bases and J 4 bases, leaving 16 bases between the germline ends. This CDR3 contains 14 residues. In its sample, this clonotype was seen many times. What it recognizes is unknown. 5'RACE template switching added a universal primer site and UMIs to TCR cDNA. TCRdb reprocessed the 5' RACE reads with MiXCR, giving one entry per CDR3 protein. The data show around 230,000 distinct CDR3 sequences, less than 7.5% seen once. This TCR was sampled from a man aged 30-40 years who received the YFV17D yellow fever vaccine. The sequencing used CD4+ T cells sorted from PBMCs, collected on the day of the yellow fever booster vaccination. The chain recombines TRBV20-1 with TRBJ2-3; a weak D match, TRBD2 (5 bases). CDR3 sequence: CSAAAGRVSDTQYF. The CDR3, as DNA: TGCAGTGCTGCGGCGGGTAGGGTCTCAGATACGCAGTATTTT.